This T cell receptor (beta chain) was observed in a study of blood T cells in healthy people across ages. Study-wide points: Age advanced and TCR beta diversity per million T cells fell, roughly linearly.

Sample-barcoded 5' priming and a J-beta primer mix drove a second PCR of roughly 6 to 12 cycles. TCRdb independently ran MiXCR on the 5' RACE reads; one entry per CDR3 protein. The sample lists some 1.1 million distinct CDR3 sequences; roughly two fifths were seen once. V gave up 0 bases and J gave up 0 bases, with 15 bases separating them. The CDR3 has 19 amino acids. Looked up from germline, CDR1 is MNHNS and CDR2 is SASEGT. Details on this clonotype: The antigen is not known.

The gene calls are TRBV6-1 and TRBJ1-6, with D perhaps matching TRBD1 (5 bases). The TCR was taken from a man younger than 35 in good health. What was sequenced was blood. CDR3 sequence reads: CASSEARIGGVSYNSPLHF. CDR3 nucleotide sequence: TGTGCCAGCAGTGAAGCGAGGATTGGGGGGGTCTCCTATAATTCACCCCTCCACTTT.